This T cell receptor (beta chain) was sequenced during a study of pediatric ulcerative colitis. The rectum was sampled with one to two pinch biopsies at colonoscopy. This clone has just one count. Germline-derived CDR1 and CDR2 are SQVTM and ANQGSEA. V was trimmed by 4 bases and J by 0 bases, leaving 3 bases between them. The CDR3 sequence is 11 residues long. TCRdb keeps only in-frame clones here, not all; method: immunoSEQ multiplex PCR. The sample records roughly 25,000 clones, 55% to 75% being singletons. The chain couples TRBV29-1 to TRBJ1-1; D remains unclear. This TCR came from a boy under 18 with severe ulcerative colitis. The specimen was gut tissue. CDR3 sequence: CSVAVNTEAFF. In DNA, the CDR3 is TGCAGCGTTGCGGTGAACACTGAAGCTTTCTTT. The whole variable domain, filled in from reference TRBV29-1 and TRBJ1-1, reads SAVISQKPSRDICQRGTSLTIQCQVDSQVTMMFWYRQQPGQSLTLIATANQGSEATYESGFVIDKFPISRPNLTFSTLTVSNMSPEDSSIYLCSVAVNTEAFFGQGTRLTVV.